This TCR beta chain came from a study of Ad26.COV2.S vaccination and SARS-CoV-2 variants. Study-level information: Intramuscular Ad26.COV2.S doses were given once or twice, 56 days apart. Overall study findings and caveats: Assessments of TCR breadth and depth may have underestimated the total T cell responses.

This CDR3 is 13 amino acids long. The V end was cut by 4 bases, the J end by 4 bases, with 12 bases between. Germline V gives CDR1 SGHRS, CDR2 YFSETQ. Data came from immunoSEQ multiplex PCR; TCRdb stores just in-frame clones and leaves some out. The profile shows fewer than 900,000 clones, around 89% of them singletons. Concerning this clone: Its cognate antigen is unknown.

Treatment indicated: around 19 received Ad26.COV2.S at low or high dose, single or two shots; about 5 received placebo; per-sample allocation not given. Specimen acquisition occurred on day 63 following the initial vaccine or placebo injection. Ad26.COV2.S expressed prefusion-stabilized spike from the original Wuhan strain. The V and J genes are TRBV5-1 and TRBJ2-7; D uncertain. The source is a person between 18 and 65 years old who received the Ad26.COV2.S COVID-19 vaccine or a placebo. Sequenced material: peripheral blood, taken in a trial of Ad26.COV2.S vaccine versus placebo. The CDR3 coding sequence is TGCGCCAGCAGCGTGGCCTTGTCTTACGAGCAGTACTTC. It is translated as CASSVALSYEQYF.